This TCR beta chain was retrieved from a study of vaccination effects on CD4 cells after COVID-19. ViraFEST used viral peptide pools to expand antigen-specific CD4+ T cells before sequencing. At the end of 10 days of culture, CD4+ T cells were isolated. Vaccine recipients, nucleocapsid antibody negative, had no prior SARS-CoV-2 infection. IL-2 medium was substituted for half the medium on days 3 and 7. Concerning this clone itself: Antigen: not known.

Measured with immunoSEQ multiplex PCR; TCRdb has only the in-frame clones, and not every one. The repertoire holds 20,000 to 30,000 clones, with 76% as singletons. CDR3 length: 18 amino acids. V was pared by 4 bases and J by 5 bases, with 26 bases between. CDR1 and CDR2 (germline): MGHRA, YSYEKL. This receptor was identified in a human donor who received a COVID-19 vaccine. The material was CD4+ T cells from PBMCs cultured with HCoV-NL63 spike peptides, obtained before COVID-19 vaccination. The rearrangement joins TRBV4-1 to TRBJ1-1; D may be TRBD1 (5 bases). CDR3 loop: CASSPLGLGRVLRTEAFF. For the CDR3, the DNA is TGCGCCAGCAGCCCTTTGGGGCTTGGGAGGGTATTAAGGACTGAAGCTTTCTTT.